Sequencing of this T cell receptor beta chain was carried out in a study of regulatory T cells in long-lasting Graves disease. The sample's time point: newly diagnosed GD, antithyroid drugs for less than 3 months. Extracted RNA from PBMCs served as the source of the TCR library. This CDR3 comprises 14 residues. CDR1 is KGHSH, CDR2 LQKENI, per germline. V lost 8 bases and J 0 bases, leaving 11 bases between the germline ends. Through Arm-PCR of CDR3 regions and iRepertoire HTBI primers, TCR beta libraries were built. Methods used by the authors: Segment identification across samples yielded 62 TRBV and fewer than 15 TRBJ segments. TCRdb analysed the multiplex PCR reads with MiXCR anew, one entry per CDR3 protein. TCRdb assigned the V and J calls; the authors' analysis was not used. The sample lists roughly 380,000 distinct CDR3 sequences, roughly a sixth seen once, with just under 30% in the top ten.

In this sample, this clonotype turned up once. The data also belong to a second study, concerning T cells in Graves' hyperthyroidism and ophthalmopathy.

The clonotype comes from a man aged 35 to 55 with Graves disease. The material sequenced was peripheral blood mononuclear cells (PBMCs), taken at new diagnosis, from a patient treated with antithyroid drugs. The chain combines TRBV18 with TRBJ1-5, with a tentative D call TRBD1 (5 bases). The CDR3 nucleotides read TGTGCCAGCAAACCGGGGGGTAGCAATCAGCCCCAGCATTTT. Protein: CASKPGGSNQPQHF.